The 6 T cell receptor beta chains listed next were all sequenced from one sample in a study of control samples from healthy donors and cancer patients. The method was immunoSEQ multiplex PCR; TCRdb's version includes in-frame clones alone and lacks a portion of them. The table lists approximately 63,000 clones, 65% to 90% of them singletons. Material: blood. The receptors come from a man aged 35 to 55 in good health.

This clone has only one observation. The gene calls are TRBV24-1 and TRBJ1-5; TRBD1 agrees at 7 bases. The J segment lost 3 bases and the V segment lost 5 bases, leaving 6 bases of the junction unmatched. CDR3 size: 15 residues. CDR1 KGHDR and CDR2 SFDVKD come from the germline V gene. The CDR3 region is CATSGRTGNNQPQHF. The CDR3 DNA reads as TGTGCCACCAGTGGACGGACAGGCAACAATCAGCCCCAGCATTTT.

V and J are TRBV7-2 and TRBJ2-5, with TRBD2 matching 7 bases. Germline V lookup: CDR1 SGHTA, CDR2 FQGNSA. Unmatched junction bases numbered 8, after V lost 5 bases and J lost 5 bases. The CDR3 consists of 14 residues. The CDR3 loop reads CASSLGGSIETQYF. CDR3 nucleotides: TGTGCCAGCAGCCTCGGGGGGTCCATCGAGACCCAGTACTTC.

This clone was counted only a few times. The genes are TRBV5-1 and TRBJ2-7; D might be TRBD1 or TRBD2, each matching 5 bases. Deletions cut 1 base from V and 7 bases from J, with 12 bases between. The CDR3 runs 13 residues. CDR1 and CDR2 (germline): SGHRS, YFSETQ. The CDR3 bases are TGCGCCAGCAGCTTGCGTGAGGGGAGAGAGCAGTACTTC. This gives the protein CASSLREGREQYF.

The chain carries TRBV6-5 and TRBJ2-3; D uncertain. The CDR3 contains 15 residues. With 2 bases removed from V and 0 bases from J, the gap between germline ends came to 9 bases. CDR1 and CDR2 from the germline V gene are MNHEY and SVGAGI. The CDR3 sequence: CASSYEISSTDTQYF. CDR3 bases: TGTGCCAGCAGTTACGAGATTTCTAGCACAGATACGCAGTATTTT.

V and J are TRBV19 and TRBJ1-1; weak D call: TRBD1 (5 bases). V lost 4 bases and J 1 base, leaving 10 bases between the germline ends. Germline loops: CDR1 LNHDA, CDR2 SQIVND (reference sequence). This CDR3 spans 14 amino acids. For the CDR3, the DNA is TGTGCCAGTAGTAGGGGGACGGCGAACACTGAAGCTTTCTTT. It specifies CASSRGTANTEAFF.

The V and J genes are TRBV20-1 and TRBJ1-1; D ambiguous. V lost 7 bases to trimming and J lost 5 bases, with 11 bases between them. The CDR3 length is 11 residues. Germline V lookup: CDR1 DFQATT, CDR2 SNEGSKA (reference sequence). For the CDR3, the DNA is TGCAGTGTTGGCCGGGGAACTGAAGCTTTCTTT. It codes for CSVGRGTEAFF.